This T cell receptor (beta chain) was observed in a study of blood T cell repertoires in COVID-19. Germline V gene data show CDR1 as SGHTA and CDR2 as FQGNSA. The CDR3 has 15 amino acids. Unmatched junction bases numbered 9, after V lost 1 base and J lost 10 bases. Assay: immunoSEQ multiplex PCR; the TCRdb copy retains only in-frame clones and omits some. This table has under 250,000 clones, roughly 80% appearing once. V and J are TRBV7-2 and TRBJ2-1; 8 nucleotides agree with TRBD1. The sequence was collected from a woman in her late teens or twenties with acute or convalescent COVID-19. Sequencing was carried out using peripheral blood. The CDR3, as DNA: TGTGCCAGCAGCTTAGAGGGGACAGGACCGTGGGAGCAGTTCTTC. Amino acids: CASSLEGTGPWEQFF.